Listed here are 21 T cell receptor beta chains from one sample, sequenced in a study of T cells after yellow fever vaccination. Each CDR3 protein gets one entry after TCRdb re-called the 5' RACE reads with MiXCR. The sample lists 250,000 to 400,000 distinct CDR3 sequences, roughly 4.3% seen once, with around 24% in the top ten. This specimen was PBMCs, taken 5 days after the yellow fever booster vaccination. Receptor source: a man in his late teens or twenties who received the YFV17D yellow fever vaccine.

The chain is built from TRBV20-1 and TRBJ2-1; D gene ambiguous. Germline V lookup: CDR1 DFQATT, CDR2 SNEGSKA (reference sequence). This CDR3 spans 13 amino acids. The V gene lost 1 base and the J gene lost 5 bases, with 9 bases spanning the gap. The CDR3 protein is CSARVVRHNEQFF. DNA for the CDR3: TGCAGTGCTAGAGTAGTCAGACACAATGAGCAGTTCTTC.

The chain employs TRBV7-2 and TRBJ2-3; weak D call: TRBD2 (6 bases). With 5 bases removed from V and 0 bases from J, the gap between germline ends came to 15 bases. CDR3 size: 16 residues. Germline CDR1 is SGHTA and CDR2 is FQGNSA. DNA for the CDR3: TGTGCCAGCAGCCCGTGGGTAGCGGCTAGCACAGATACGCAGTATTTT. Encoded protein: CASSPWVAASTDTQYF.

This clonotype was counted ten times or more. The J gene is TRBJ2-1, the V gene TRBV3-1, with D perhaps matching TRBD2 (6 bases). V lost 3 bases and J 6 bases, leaving 15 bases between the germline ends. The germline V gene has CDR1 LGHDT and CDR2 YNNKEL (reference sequence). This CDR3 has 15 amino acids. CDR3 nucleotides: TGTGCCAGCAGCCATATGGGGGGTCTCCTCAATGAGCAGTTCTTC. Amino acid sequence: CASSHMGGLLNEQFF.

This clonotype was found a few times. The chain joins TRBV7-9 to TRBJ2-6; D call uncertain. V lost 5 bases to trimming and J lost 3 bases, with 8 bases between them. The CDR3 has 14 amino acids. Germline V gives CDR1 SEHNR, CDR2 FQNEAQ (reference sequence). This chain's CDR3 is CASSPGDGANVLTF. The CDR3 region has the DNA TGTGCCAGCAGCCCTGGGGATGGGGCCAACGTCCTGACTTTC.

This clonotype has more than one count but fewer than ten. In DNA, the CDR3 is TGCGCCAGCAGCCAAGAGGCAGGGGCGACGCAGTATTTT. This translates into CASSQEAGATQYF. The J gene is TRBJ2-3, the V gene TRBV4-3, with D possibly matching TRBD1 (6 bases). The CDR3 length is 13 residues. V dropped 0 bases and J dropped 9 bases, with 10 bases sitting between them. Per germline, CDR1 LGHNA and CDR2 YSLEER.

This clonotype was counted between two and nine times. The gene calls are TRBV11-2 and TRBJ2-7; D not certain. Trimming cost V 2 bases and J 2 bases, with 16 bases left between them. The CDR3 contains 16 residues. The V gene's germline CDR1 is SGHAT and CDR2 FQNNGV. This chain's CDR3 is CASSLYPHRDTYEQYF. For the CDR3, the DNA is TGTGCCAGCAGCTTATACCCCCACAGAGATACCTACGAGCAGTACTTC.

This clonotype was counted at least ten times. The chain carries TRBV3-1 and TRBJ2-3, with D tentatively TRBD1 (5 bases). V was pared by 3 bases and J by 2 bases, with 9 bases between. This CDR3 region has 14 residues. In germline, CDR1 is LGHDT, CDR2 YNNKEL (reference sequence). CDR3 amino acids: CASSHSGFTDTQYF. The CDR3 DNA follows: TGTGCCAGCAGCCATTCAGGGTTCACAGATACGCAGTATTTT.

This clonotype was counted at least ten times. V gene TRBV7-2 combines with J gene TRBJ2-1, with 10 bases aligning to TRBD2. J gave up 0 bases and V 1 base, and 6 bases lay outside the gene matches. Germline loops: CDR1 SGHTA, CDR2 FQGNSA. This CDR3 comprises 18 residues. CDR3 DNA: TGTGCCAGCAGCTTAGTTGGTAGCGGGGGGAGCTCCTACAATGAGCAGTTCTTC. Translated, it gives CASSLVGSGGSSYNEQFF.

The J gene is TRBJ2-2, the V gene TRBV29-1; tentatively, D is TRBD1 or TRBD2 (5 bases each). Trimming left V 4 bases short and J 1 base short, with 10 bases between. Germline V gene sequence: CDR1 SQVTM, CDR2 ANQGSEA. CDR3 length: 14 amino acids. This CDR3 is CSVGGEWNTGELFF. The DNA for the CDR3 is TGCAGCGTTGGAGGGGAATGGAACACCGGGGAGCTGTTTTTT.

In its sample, this clonotype was seen a few times. The rearrangement uses TRBV5-4 and TRBJ2-3; 8 bases agree with TRBD2. Trimming cost V 5 bases and J 6 bases; bases outside gene matches: 14. The germline gives CDR1 SGHNT, CDR2 YYREEE (reference sequence). This CDR3 has 16 amino acids. The CDR3 sequence is CASRPPGTRISDTQYF. The CDR3 region has the DNA TGTGCCAGCAGGCCTCCCGGGACTAGGATTTCCGATACGCAGTATTTT.

This clonotype was detected ten times or more. This chain links TRBV7-9 with TRBJ1-1; 7 bases align to TRBD1. The CDR3 has 15 residues. With V trimmed by 11 bases and J by 3 bases, 15 bases remained unmatched. CDR1 is SEHNR and CDR2 is FQNEAQ in the germline V gene (reference sequence). CDR3 loop: CALGGGFNRDTEAFF. The CDR3 DNA follows: TGTGCCCTGGGAGGGGGCTTCAATCGGGACACTGAAGCTTTCTTT.

This clonotype has a handful of counts. The V gene is TRBV7-3, the J gene TRBJ2-1; D unclear. V lost 4 bases and J lost 9, with 10 bases in between. In germline, CDR1 is SGHTA, CDR2 FQGTGA. The CDR3 runs to 12 residues. The CDR3 DNA follows: TGTGCCAGCAGCTCCGGGTTCGGTGAGCAGTTCTTC. This translates into CASSSGFGEQFF.

The chain couples TRBV15 to TRBJ1-5, with D unclear. The V and J ends lost 6 bases and 0 bases respectively, with 9 bases between them. Germline values: CDR1 LNHNV, CDR2 YYDKDF (reference sequence). CDR3 size: 14 residues. The CDR3, as DNA: TGTGCCACCAGTTGGGGTTATAGCAATCAGCCCCAGCATTTT. Protein product: CATSWGYSNQPQHF.

This sequence joins TRBV11-2 and TRBJ2-7; no clear D gene. Trimming took 0 bases from V and 1 from J, leaving 7 bases between them. Germline CDR1 is SGHAT and CDR2 is FQNNGV. The CDR3 runs to 14 residues. The CDR3 DNA reads as TGTGCCAGCAGCTTAGATTACAGTTCCTACGAGCAGTACTTC. Protein: CASSLDYSSYEQYF.

This chain joins TRBV5-1 and TRBJ2-2, with 7 bases fitting TRBD1. The V and J ends lost 4 bases and 0 bases, in that order; junction bases with no gene match: 0. Per the germline V gene, CDR1 is SGHRS and CDR2 is YFSETQ. The CDR3 consists of 14 residues. The CDR3 DNA reads TGCGCCAGCAGCGGACAGGCGAACACCGGGGAGCTGTTTTTT. This encodes CASSGQANTGELFF.

This rearrangement joins TRBV6-6 to TRBJ2-7; a weak D match, TRBD1 (6 bases). The germline V and J ends were trimmed by 2 bases and 7 bases, with 15 bases remaining between them. The CDR3 is 14 amino acids. Germline V gives CDR1 MNHNY, CDR2 SVGAGI (reference sequence). CDR3 loop: CASSYRGGSGEQYV. The CDR3, as DNA: TGTGCCAGCAGTTACCGAGGGGGTTCAGGGGAGCAGTACGTC.

The CDR3 spells CASSQDGTGVYEQYF. CDR3 bases: TGCGCCAGCAGCCAAGATGGGACAGGGGTCTACGAGCAGTACTTC. The chain recombines TRBV4-3 with TRBJ2-7, with 10 bases fitting TRBD1. Trimming removed 0 bases from V and 3 bases from J; junction bases left unmatched: 2. This CDR3 contains 15 residues. Germline CDR1 and CDR2: LGHNA and YSLEER.

The CDR3 here is CSAEAVPEAFF. CDR3 nucleotides: TGCAGCGCAGAAGCAGTACCTGAAGCTTTCTTT. This rearrangement joins TRBV29-1 to TRBJ1-1, with D unresolved. V dropped 7 bases and J dropped 6 bases, with 12 bases sitting between them. The CDR3 is made up of 11 amino acids. The germline V gene has CDR1 SQVTM and CDR2 ANQGSEA.

This clonotype was observed many times. J is TRBJ1-5 and V is TRBV5-1, with 11 nucleotides matching TRBD1. The CDR3 is 14 amino acids. The V gene end was trimmed by 2 bases and the J gene end by 7 bases; junction bases not matched to a gene: 2. Germline V CDR1 and CDR2: SGHRS, YFSETQ. CDR3 coding DNA: TGCGCCAGCAGCTTCGGACAGGGGGCCCAGCCCCAGCATTTT. This gives the protein CASSFGQGAQPQHF.

This clonotype was observed a few times. The rearrangement joins TRBV20-1 to TRBJ2-1; the match to TRBD2 covers 7 bases. J was trimmed by 0 bases and V by 3 bases; bases with no gene match: 5. Germline CDR1 DFQATT, CDR2 SNEGSKA (reference sequence). The length of the CDR3 is 15 residues. The CDR3 sequence is CSARTSSSSYNEQFF. CDR3 sequence (DNA): TGCAGTGCTAGGACTAGCTCTAGCTCCTACAATGAGCAGTTCTTC.

This clonotype was recorded at least ten times. The chain is built from TRBV28 and TRBJ2-2, with 8 nucleotides matching TRBD1. The CDR3 length is 15 residues. The ends lost 5 bases at V and 2 bases at J; junction bases unmatched: 4. Germline CDR1 MDHEN, CDR2 SYDVKM. The chain's CDR3 is CASSPDRANTGELFF. As DNA, the CDR3 is TGTGCCAGCAGTCCGGACAGGGCCAACACCGGGGAGCTGTTTTTT.